The clone carrying this T cell receptor beta chain is medium-sized. The identical CDR3 is also encoded by other nucleotide sequences in the sample. Trimming stripped 3 bases from V and 5 bases from J, with 3 bases between. Germline CDR1 is SEHNR and CDR2 is FQNEAQ (reference sequence). The CDR3 has 11 amino acids. The entry originates in a study of blood T cell repertoires in COVID-19. Per the study methods: Amplification with reference gene primers provided the estimates of nucleated cell counts. Measured with immunoSEQ multiplex PCR; TCRdb has only the in-frame clones, and not every one. D and trimming were read from the DNA, whereas the V and J calls and clone size are those reported in that table. The table includes roughly 130,000 clones, about 86% detected once.

The source of this sequence is a woman aged 45-60 years with acute or convalescent COVID-19. This chain joins TRBV7-9 and TRBJ2-3; no clear D. Sequencing was performed on peripheral blood. The CDR3 DNA is TGTGCCAGCAGCTTCGGAGATACGCAGTATTTT. Protein: CASSFGDTQYF.